This record concerns one T cell receptor beta chain sequence. A much larger clone is a single base away; this may be a read error. Since no conserved phenylalanine or tryptophan closes the CDR3, a read error is the likely cause. The data were obtained in a study of T-cell reconstitution after alpha-beta-depleted transplantation in children. For TCRbeta, the library was prepared with unique molecular identifiers. TCRdb reprocessed the PCR reads via MiXCR and lists one record per CDR3 protein. Of 200,000 to 300,000 distinct CDR3 sequences listed, about 12% were seen once; the top ten hold approximately 2.4%. Here the sequenced sample was PBMCs from the stem cell graft donor, taken from the stem cell graft. The TCR originated in a human donor who donated a stem cell graft to a child with acute lymphoblastic leukemia.

This chain's CDR3 is CASSTGTANTGELFS. CDR3 DNA: TGTGCCAGCAGTACCGGGACGGCGAACACCGGGGAGCTGTTTTCT. The chain combines TRBV6-2 or TRBV6-3 with TRBJ2-2, with D perhaps assigned TRBD1 or TRBD2 (5 bases each). CDR3 size: 15 residues. CDR1 and CDR2 (germline): MNHEY, SVGEGT. The germline V and J ends were trimmed by 5 bases and 0 bases, with 10 bases remaining between them.